Below are 26 T cell receptor beta chains sequenced from a single sample in a study of OX40 agonist ivuxolimab in advanced cancers. The table came from immunoSEQ multiplex PCR; TCRdb's copy has only in-frame clones and leaves some out. This sample has 60,000 or so clones, with around 82% found just once. Sequencing used CD4+ or CD8+ T cells sorted from blood, obtained in a trial of the OX40 agonist ivuxolimab. These receptors were collected from an adult with an advanced solid tumor such as melanoma, head and neck, liver or kidney cancer.

The chain is built from TRBV19 and TRBJ2-7, with D tentatively TRBD1 (6 bases). V was pared by 3 bases and J by 0 bases, with 9 bases between. CDR3 length equals 14 residues. Germline lookup yields CDR1 LNHDA and CDR2 SQIVND (reference sequence). CDR3 protein: CASSIGQFSYEQYF. The CDR3 region has the DNA TGTGCCAGTAGTATCGGACAGTTCTCCTACGAGCAGTACTTC. The full variable domain, with the rest looked up from reference TRBV19 and TRBJ2-7, is DGGITQSPKYLFRKEGQNVTLSCEQNLNHDAMYWYRQDPGQGLRLIYYSQIVNDFQKGDIAEGYSVSREKKESFPLTVTSAQKNPTAFYLCASSIGQFSYEQYFGPGTRLTVT.

The V call is TRBV7-2, the J call TRBJ1-1; a possible D gene is TRBD1 (5 bases). CDR3 length equals 15 residues. Deletions cut 7 bases from V and 5 bases from J, with 20 bases between. Germline V CDR1 and CDR2: SGHTA, FQGNSA. CDR3 sequence reads: CASNLVGGPLTEAFF. CDR3 in DNA: TGTGCCAGCAACCTAGTCGGGGGTCCCCTGACTGAAGCTTTCTTT.

The chain recombines TRBV5-1 with TRBJ2-3; 7 bases match TRBD1. CDR3 size: 14 residues. With V trimmed by 0 bases and J by 5 bases, 3 bases remained unmatched. Germline V CDR1 and CDR2: SGHRS, YFSETQ. Written as DNA, the CDR3 is TGCGCCAGCAGCTTGGTAACAGGGGAAGATACGCAGTATTTT. Protein sequence: CASSLVTGEDTQYF.

The sample holds one count of this clone. The J gene is TRBJ1-2, the V gene TRBV27, with D perhaps TRBD1 (5 bases). The CDR3 has 13 residues. Germline V gives CDR1 MNHEY, CDR2 SMNVEV (reference sequence). The V end was cut by 7 bases, the J end by 8 bases, with 17 bases between. In DNA, the CDR3 is TGTGCCAGCACCACCTCCGGGACTCGAGGCTACACCTTC. It specifies CASTTSGTRGYTF.

The chain employs TRBV25-1 and TRBJ2-3; 9 bases map to TRBD1. After removal of 6 bases from V and 4 bases from J, the junction contained 14 bases not matched to a gene. This CDR3 comprises 17 residues. Per the germline V gene, CDR1 is MGHDK and CDR2 is SYGVNS. For the CDR3, the DNA is TGTGCCAGCAGACCTAATTTCCCGGGACAGGGTGCAGATACGCAGTATTTT. This encodes CASRPNFPGQGADTQYF.

This clone has just a few counts. J is TRBJ1-2 and V is TRBV28; a weak D match, TRBD1 (5 bases). Trimming removed 1 base from V and 7 bases from J, with 13 bases in between. The CDR3 has 14 amino acids. Germline CDR1 MDHEN, CDR2 SYDVKM. The CDR3 region is CASSLFGGSGGYTF. CDR3 sequence (DNA): TGTGCCAGCAGTTTATTTGGGGGGTCGGGTGGCTACACCTTC.

V usage is TRBV29-1 and J usage is TRBJ2-1; D might be TRBD2 (6 bases). The germline V gene has CDR1 SQVTM and CDR2 ANQGSEA. V lost 8 bases to trimming and J lost 3 bases, with 11 bases between them. This CDR3 region has 12 residues. DNA for the CDR3: TGCAGCTCTGGGGACTTCTACAATGAGCAGTTCTTC. This gives the protein CSSGDFYNEQFF.

V usage is TRBV7-2 and J usage is TRBJ2-3; maybe TRBD1 (7 bases). The ends were cut back, 5 bases at V and 5 bases at J, with 14 bases in the middle. The CDR3 runs to 14 residues. CDR1 is SGHTA and CDR2 is FQGNSA in the germline V gene. CDR3 DNA: TGTGCCAGCAGCCCCGGAGGGGGCGGAGATACGCAGTATTTT. Translated: CASSPGGGGDTQYF.

This clone appeared a single time. The chain uses TRBV7-2 and TRBJ1-2; possible D gene TRBD1, 6 bases. V lost 7 bases to trimming and J lost 5 bases, with 14 bases between them. CDR3 length equals 13 residues. Germline assignment: CDR1 SGHTA and CDR2 FQGNSA. CDR3 amino acids: CASKPRTDYGYTF. The CDR3 DNA sequence: TGTGCCAGCAAACCTCGGACAGATTATGGCTACACCTTC.

V and J are TRBV10-3 and TRBJ2-7; no clear D. The CDR3 loop spans 12 amino acids. Germline values: CDR1 ENHRY, CDR2 SYGVKD. Deletions cut 2 bases from V and 5 bases from J, with 7 bases between. CDR3 amino acids: CAISESRDEQYF. DNA of the CDR3: TGTGCCATCAGTGAGAGTAGGGACGAGCAGTACTTC.

The chain links TRBV7-9 to TRBJ2-1, with a tentative D call TRBD2 (5 bases). Germline-derived CDR1 and CDR2 are SEHNR and FQNEAQ (reference sequence). This CDR3 region has 14 residues. V was clipped by 0 bases and J by 3 bases, with 6 bases between them. The CDR3 DNA sequence: TGTGCCAGCAGCTTAGCGGGGAGCTACAATGAGCAGTTCTTC. This sequence encodes CASSLAGSYNEQFF. The full variable domain, completed using reference TRBV7-9 and TRBJ2-1, is DTGVSQNPRHKITKRGQNVTFRCDPISEHNRLYWYRQTLGQGPEFLTYFQNEAQLEKSRLLSDRFSAERPKGSFSTLEIQRTEQGDSAMYLCASSLAGSYNEQFFGPGTRLTVL.

The gene calls are TRBV7-2 and TRBJ1-6; perhaps TRBD1 as D (6 bases). V was clipped by 5 bases and J by 5 bases, with 13 bases between them. The CDR3 runs to 15 residues. Germline CDR1 SGHTA, CDR2 FQGNSA. The DNA of the CDR3 is TGTGCCAGCAGCGAGTCGCAGGGGAATAATTCACCCCTCCACTTT. Translating it yields CASSESQGNNSPLHF. Variable domain in full (rest from reference TRBV7-2 and TRBJ1-6): GAGVSQSPSNKVTEKGKDVELRCDPISGHTALYWYRQSLGQGLEFLIYFQGNSAPDKSGLPSDRFSAERTGGSVSTLTIQRTQQEDSAVYLCASSESQGNNSPLHFGNGTRLTVT.

The rearrangement uses TRBV13 and TRBJ2-7, with D possibly being TRBD1 or TRBD2 (5 bases each). The CDR3 consists of 13 residues. The germline V and J ends were trimmed by 4 bases and 3 bases, with 10 bases remaining between them. CDR1 and CDR2 from the germline V gene are PRHDT and FYEKMQ (reference sequence). The CDR3 spells CASSSGRYYEQYF. The CDR3 region has the DNA TGTGCCAGCAGCTCGGGACGGTACTACGAGCAGTACTTC. Full variable domain (missing parts from reference TRBV13 and TRBJ2-7): AAGVIQSPRHLIKEKRETATLKCYPIPRHDTVYWYQQGPGQDPQFLISFYEKMQSDKGSIPDRFSAQQFSDYHSELNMSSLELGDSALYFCASSSGRYYEQYFGPGTRLTVT.

The rearrangement uses TRBV11-2 and TRBJ2-7; TRBD2 matches at 8 bases. The CDR3 is 15 amino acids. From germline, CDR1 is SGHAT and CDR2 FQNNGV. J was trimmed by 3 bases and V by 5 bases; bases with no gene match: 9. The CDR3 here is CASSPLSGGYYEQYF. The DNA of the CDR3 is TGTGCCAGCAGCCCCCTCAGCGGGGGTTACTACGAGCAGTACTTC.

V and J are TRBV12-5 and TRBJ1-1; unclear D gene. Germline V gene data show CDR1 as LGHNT and CDR2 as FRNRAP. V gave up 5 bases and J gave up 4 bases, with 11 bases separating them. This CDR3 comprises 13 residues. CDR3 DNA: TGTGCTAGTGGTCGAGGTTTCGGCACTGAAGCTTTCTTT. It yields the protein CASGRGFGTEAFF.

The chain recombines TRBV19 with TRBJ2-3; D may match TRBD1 or TRBD2 (5 bases each). CDR3 size: 14 residues. From germline, CDR1 is LNHDA and CDR2 SQIVND (reference sequence). V was shortened by 9 bases and J by 0 bases, with 13 bases between the two germline ends. CDR3 coding DNA: TGTGCCAGCCGATCTGGGGGTAGCACAGATACGCAGTATTTT. As protein: CASRSGGSTDTQYF.

The gene calls are TRBV28 and TRBJ2-3, with 10 nucleotides matching TRBD1. The V segment lost 7 bases and the J segment 6 bases; nucleotides outside the gene matches: 10. Germline V gene sequence: CDR1 MDHEN, CDR2 SYDVKM. The length of the CDR3 is 15 residues. CDR3 in DNA: TGTGCCAGCAAAACCCTGACAGGGGGCGCGGATACGCAGTATTTT. Protein: CASKTLTGGADTQYF.

This chain connects TRBV5-4 to TRBJ2-3; D may correspond to TRBD1 or TRBD2 (6 bases each). Germline-derived CDR1 and CDR2 are SGHNT and YYREEE (reference sequence). CDR3 length equals 15 residues. Trimming cost V 0 bases and J 7 bases, with 15 bases left between them. The CDR3 DNA sequence: TGTGCCAGCAGCTTGGGGGTCCGGGGGCTGAATACGCAGTATTTT. It translates to CASSLGVRGLNTQYF. Based on the CDR3 plus reference TRBV5-4 and TRBJ2-3, the full variable domain is ETGVTQSPTHLIKTRGQQVTLRCSSQSGHNTVSWYQQALGQGPQFIFQYYREEENGRGNFPPRFSGLQFPNYSSELNVNALELDDSALYLCASSLGVRGLNTQYFGPGTRLTVL.

The rearrangement joins TRBV28 to TRBJ1-5; D ambiguous. There are 12 residues in the CDR3. Germline loops: CDR1 MDHEN, CDR2 SYDVKM. With 4 bases removed from V and 9 bases from J, the gap between germline ends came to 10 bases. CDR3 in DNA: TGTGCCAGCAGTTACCTCTACAGGCCCCAGCATTTT. Protein: CASSYLYRPQHF.

This chain joins TRBV9 and TRBJ1-2; TRBD1 aligns across 7 bases. Germline V gives CDR1 SGDLS, CDR2 YYNGEE. The CDR3 consists of 19 residues. Unmatched junction bases numbered 25, after V lost 3 bases and J lost 8 bases. The CDR3 reads CASSGTLLMFWDSPFGYTF. The CDR3 DNA reads as TGTGCCAGCAGCGGGACCTTATTAATGTTTTGGGACAGCCCCTTCGGCTACACCTTC.

This sequence joins TRBV11-1 and TRBJ2-1; D is uncertain. Germline CDR1 and CDR2: SGHAT and FQDESV (reference sequence). V shed 3 bases and J shed 0 bases, with 6 bases lying between them. There are 14 residues in the CDR3. CDR3 protein: CASSFTSSYNEQFF. In nucleotides, the CDR3 is TGTGCCAGCAGCTTCACCAGCTCCTACAATGAGCAGTTCTTC. The full variable domain, in which reference TRBV11-1 and TRBJ2-1 provide the parts outside the CDR3, is EAEVAQSPRYKITEKSQAVAFWCDPISGHATLYWYRQILGQGPELLVQFQDESVVDDSQLPKDRFSAERLKGVDSTLKIQPAELGDSAMYLCASSFTSSYNEQFFGPGTRLTVL.

This clone occurred once. V gene TRBV28 combines with J gene TRBJ2-6; the match to TRBD1 covers 7 bases. The germline CDR1 and CDR2 sequences are MDHEN and SYDVKM. This CDR3 is 13 amino acids long. V dropped 7 bases and J dropped 10; count of bases not matched to a gene: 7. Here the CDR3 reads CASTRDSLNVLTF. The CDR3 region has the DNA TGTGCCAGCACCAGGGACAGTTTGAACGTCCTGACTTTC.

The chain is built from TRBV7-3 and TRBJ2-1; either TRBD1 or TRBD2 may fit D (6 bases each). V lost 1 base to trimming and J lost 8 bases, with 21 bases between them. Germline assignment: CDR1 SGHTA and CDR2 FQGTGA. The CDR3 sequence is 17 residues long. The CDR3 sequence: CASSLIGSAERGDEQFF. The CDR3, as DNA: TGTGCCAGCAGCTTAATAGGTTCGGCGGAAAGGGGGGATGAGCAGTTCTTC.

The chain employs TRBV5-1 and TRBJ2-5, with D perhaps TRBD1 (5 bases). Trimming stripped 0 bases from V and 8 bases from J, with 20 bases between. This CDR3 has 16 amino acids. Germline CDR1 SGHRS, CDR2 YFSETQ. Here the CDR3 DNA reads TGCGCCAGCAGCTTGGCCGGGCAGGGTGGTGGAGAAACCCAGTACTTC. It specifies CASSLAGQGGGETQYF.

The rearrangement uses TRBV2 and TRBJ2-3; unclear D gene. The CDR3 extends over 11 amino acids. Per the germline V gene, CDR1 is SNHLY and CDR2 is FYNNEI. Deletions cut 3 bases from V and 8 bases from J, with 6 bases between. The CDR3 coding sequence is TGTGCCAGCAGTGAGAGTCGTACGCAGTATTTT. This sequence encodes CASSESRTQYF.

The genes are TRBV5-6 and TRBJ2-7; D is unclear. The CDR3 totals 14 residues. Germline CDR1 reads SGHDT; CDR2 reads YYEEEE. Trimming left V 0 bases short and J 5 bases short, with 12 bases between. CDR3 amino acids: CASSLVRSPHEQYF. CDR3 in DNA: TGTGCCAGCAGCTTGGTTCGGAGTCCCCACGAGCAGTACTTC.